This TCR beta chain originates from a study of cytomegalovirus exposure and HLA in healthy donors. Germline CDR1 and CDR2: MNHNS and SASEGT. The CDR3 length is 14 residues. V was clipped by 4 bases and J by 7 bases; unmatched bases: 4. Researchers ran the PCR with 60 Vbeta and 13 Jbeta primers. Assay: immunoSEQ multiplex PCR; the TCRdb copy retains only in-frame clones and omits some. The sample has over 150,000 clones; roughly 83% are singletons. Study-wide results and caveats: In an earlier analysis, productive rearrangement rates for most beta V segments clustered near 87% or 30%. The study labeled 180 or so TCR beta chains cytomegalovirus-associated.

Concerning this clone itself: The antigen is not known.

The chain combines TRBV6-1 with TRBJ2-1; 10 bases agree with TRBD1. The sequence came from a boy younger than 10 in good health and CMV-seronegative. The sequencing input was PBMCs. CDR3 protein: CASSGTGGWNEQFF. Here the CDR3 DNA reads TGTGCCAGCAGTGGGACAGGGGGGTGGAATGAGCAGTTCTTC.